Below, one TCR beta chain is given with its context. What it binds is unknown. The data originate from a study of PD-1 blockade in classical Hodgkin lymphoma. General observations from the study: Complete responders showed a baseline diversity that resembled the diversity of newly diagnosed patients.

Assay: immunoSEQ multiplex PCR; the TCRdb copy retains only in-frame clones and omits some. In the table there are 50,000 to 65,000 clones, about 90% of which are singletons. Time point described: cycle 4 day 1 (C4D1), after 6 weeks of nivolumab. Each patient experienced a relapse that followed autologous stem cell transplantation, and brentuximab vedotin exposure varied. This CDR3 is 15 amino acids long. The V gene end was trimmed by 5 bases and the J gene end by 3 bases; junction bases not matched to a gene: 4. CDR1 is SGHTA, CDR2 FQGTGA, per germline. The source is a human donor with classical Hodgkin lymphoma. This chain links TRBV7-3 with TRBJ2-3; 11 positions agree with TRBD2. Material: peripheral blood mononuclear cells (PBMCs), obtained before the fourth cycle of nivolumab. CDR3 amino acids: CASSKTSGETDTQYF. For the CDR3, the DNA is TGTGCCAGCAGCAAGACTAGCGGGGAGACAGATACGCAGTATTTT.